These 9 T cell receptor beta chains came from one sample sequenced in a study of T cells in Graves' hyperthyroidism and ophthalmopathy. RNA transcripts provided the source from which TCR beta CDR3 regions were amplified. When the TCR CDR3 underwent first-round RT-PCR, the HTBI primer set was used. In TCRdb, the multiplex PCR reads were re-called with MiXCR into one record per CDR3 protein. Of about 640,000 distinct CDR3 sequences listed, less than 25% were seen once; the top ten hold roughly 30%. The sequenced material came from blood. These receptor sequences come from a man aged 25-45 years with Graves' ophthalmopathy.

The chain combines TRBV28 with TRBJ2-7; D may correspond to TRBD1 or TRBD2 (6 bases each). V gave up 8 bases and J gave up 5 bases, with 19 bases separating them. CDR1 MDHEN and CDR2 SYDVKM come from the germline V gene. The CDR3 covers 14 residues. CDR3 loop: CASRLQGGANEQYF. CDR3 in DNA: TGTGCCAGCCGATTACAGGGAGGAGCTAACGAGCAGTACTTC. Together with reference TRBV28 and TRBJ2-7, the CDR3 gives the full variable domain: DVKVTQSSRYLVKRTGEKVFLECVQDMDHENMFWYRQDPGLGLRLIYFSYDVKMKEKGDIPEGYSVSREKKERFSLILESASTNQTSMYLCASRLQGGANEQYFGPGTRLTVT.

This clonotype was seen only a few times. The chain carries TRBV12-3 or TRBV12-4 and TRBJ1-3, with D unclear. V lost 5 bases and J lost 5, with 1 base in between. CDR3 length equals 10 residues. The CDR3 reads CASSRNTIYF. The CDR3 DNA is TGTGCCAGCAGTCGAAACACCATATATTTT.

Remarks on this clonotype: The final CDR3 position lacks the conserved phenylalanine or tryptophan, pointing to a likely read error. V is TRBV27 and J is TRBJ1-1, with D hard to call. This CDR3 comprises 13 residues. V was trimmed by 3 bases and J by 7 bases, leaving 12 bases between them. The V gene's germline CDR1 is MNHEY and CDR2 SMNVEV (reference sequence). The CDR3 nucleotides read TGTGCCAGCAGTTTGACCCGTCTGAATGAAGCTTTCCTT. This sequence encodes CASSLTRLNEAFL.

A remark on this clonotype: A read error may be the cause here, since a much bigger clone is one base away. This chain joins TRBV3-1 and TRBJ1-5, with D unresolved. Trimming shortened V by 0 bases and J by 4 bases, and 1 base separated the two germline ends. The germline gives CDR1 LGHDT, CDR2 YNNKEL (reference sequence). There are 12 residues in the CDR3. The CDR3 is CASSQENQPQHF. CDR3 nucleotide sequence: TGTGCCAGCAGCCAAGAAAATCAGCCCCAGCATTTT.

This chain uses TRBV15 with TRBJ1-2; TRBD1 aligns across 10 bases. CDR1 and CDR2 (germline): LNHNV, YYDKDF (reference sequence). CDR3 length: 14 residues. V lost 3 bases to trimming and J lost 8 bases; unmatched junction nucleotides: 6. The CDR3 region is CATSRTGGGRGYTF. Written as DNA, the CDR3 is TGTGCCACCAGCAGGACAGGGGGCGGCCGGGGCTACACCTTC.

This clonotype turned up a few times. The V gene is TRBV20-1, the J gene TRBJ1-2, with a weak D call TRBD1 (5 bases). Germline lookup yields CDR1 DFQATT and CDR2 SNEGSKA (reference sequence). The V end lost 2 bases, the J end lost 8 bases, and 15 bases lay between the germline ends. The CDR3 runs to 13 residues. In nucleotides, the CDR3 is TGCAGTGCTAGACCGGGACCAGTACAAGGCTACACCTTC. This gives the protein CSARPGPVQGYTF.

The J gene is TRBJ2-2, the V gene TRBV4-1; 7 nucleotides align to TRBD1. J lost 0 bases, V lost 3 bases, and 4 bases had no gene match. This CDR3 is 16 amino acids long. CDR1 is MGHRA and CDR2 is YSYEKL in the germline V gene. CDR3 bases: TGCGCCAGCAGCCAGGGACAGTCCGCGAACACCGGGGAGCTGTTTTTT. This translates into CASSQGQSANTGELFF.

V is TRBV19 and J is TRBJ2-1; no firm D call. The V end lost 4 bases, the J end lost 9 bases, and 19 bases lay between the germline ends. The CDR3 runs to 15 residues. Germline V gene lookup returns CDR1 LNHDA and CDR2 SQIVND (reference sequence). The CDR3 DNA sequence: TGTGCCAGTAGTAGAAGAGGCGTCAGTGTCGGTGAGCAGTTCTTC. The encoded protein is CASSRRGVSVGEQFF.

Points on this clonotype: Possible read error: a much larger clone is one base away. V and J are TRBV11-2 and TRBJ1-5; D gene uncertain. The CDR3 consists of 13 residues. Per the germline V gene, CDR1 is SGHAT and CDR2 is FQNNGV. The CDR3 DNA follows: TGTGCCAGCAGCTTCTTTAGCAATCACCCCCAGCATTTT. Encoded protein: CASSFFSNHPQHF.